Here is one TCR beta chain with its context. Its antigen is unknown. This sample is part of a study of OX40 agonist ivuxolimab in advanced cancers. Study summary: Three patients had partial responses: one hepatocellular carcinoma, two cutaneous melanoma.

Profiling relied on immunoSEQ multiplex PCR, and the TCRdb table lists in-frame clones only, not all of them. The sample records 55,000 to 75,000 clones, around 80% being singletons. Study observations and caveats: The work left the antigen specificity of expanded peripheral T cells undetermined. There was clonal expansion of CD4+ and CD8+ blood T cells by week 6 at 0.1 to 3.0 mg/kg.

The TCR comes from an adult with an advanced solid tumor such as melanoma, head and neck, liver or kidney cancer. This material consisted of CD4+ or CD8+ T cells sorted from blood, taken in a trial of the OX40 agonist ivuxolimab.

The DNA of the CDR3 is TGTGCCAGCAGCTCAGGGGTGGTCCGAACCGGGGAGCTGTTTTTT. This sequence encodes CASSSGVVRTGELFF. The chain combines TRBV11-3 with TRBJ2-2; TRBD1 is a possible D gene (6 bases). The CDR3 sequence is 15 residues long. Germline-derived CDR1 and CDR2 are SGHNT and YENEEA. Trimming pared 4 bases from V and 5 bases from J, leaving 14 bases between.